Reported below is one T cell receptor beta chain. This sample was included in a study of blood T cell repertoires in COVID-19. The overall study: Sources were T cells, B-cell-depleted T cells, or PBMCs; the material itself was cDNA or gDNA.

Profiled with immunoSEQ multiplex PCR; TCRdb holds only in-frame clones, not every one. The sample has fewer than 400,000 clones; roughly 90% are singletons. This clonotype originated in a woman aged 25 to 39 with COVID-19, enrolled during active disease. The source material was peripheral blood.

The CDR3 region is CASSQGQDYGYTF. In DNA, the CDR3 is TGTGCCAGCAGCCAAGGGCAGGACTATGGCTACACCTTC. This chain joins TRBV3-1 (or the pseudogene TRBV3-2) and TRBJ1-2, with D uncertain. With 1 base removed from V and 3 bases from J, the gap between germline ends came to 6 bases. The CDR3 sequence is 13 residues long. From germline, CDR1 is LGHDT and CDR2 YNNKEL (reference sequence).